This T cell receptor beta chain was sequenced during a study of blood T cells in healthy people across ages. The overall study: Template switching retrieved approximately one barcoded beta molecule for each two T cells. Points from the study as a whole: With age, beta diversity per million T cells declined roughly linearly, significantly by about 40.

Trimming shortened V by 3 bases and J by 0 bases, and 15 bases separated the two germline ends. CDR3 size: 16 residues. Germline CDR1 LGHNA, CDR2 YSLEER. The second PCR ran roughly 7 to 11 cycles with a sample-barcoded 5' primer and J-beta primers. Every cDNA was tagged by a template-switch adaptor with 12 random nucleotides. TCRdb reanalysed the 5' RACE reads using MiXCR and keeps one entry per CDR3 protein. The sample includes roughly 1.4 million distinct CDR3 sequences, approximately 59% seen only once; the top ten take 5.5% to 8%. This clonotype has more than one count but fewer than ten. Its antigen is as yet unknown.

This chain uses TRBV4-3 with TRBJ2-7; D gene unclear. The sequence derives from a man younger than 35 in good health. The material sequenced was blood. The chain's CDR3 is CASSHSRHPSSYEQYF. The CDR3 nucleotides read TGCGCCAGCAGCCATTCCAGACACCCAAGCTCCTACGAGCAGTACTTC.